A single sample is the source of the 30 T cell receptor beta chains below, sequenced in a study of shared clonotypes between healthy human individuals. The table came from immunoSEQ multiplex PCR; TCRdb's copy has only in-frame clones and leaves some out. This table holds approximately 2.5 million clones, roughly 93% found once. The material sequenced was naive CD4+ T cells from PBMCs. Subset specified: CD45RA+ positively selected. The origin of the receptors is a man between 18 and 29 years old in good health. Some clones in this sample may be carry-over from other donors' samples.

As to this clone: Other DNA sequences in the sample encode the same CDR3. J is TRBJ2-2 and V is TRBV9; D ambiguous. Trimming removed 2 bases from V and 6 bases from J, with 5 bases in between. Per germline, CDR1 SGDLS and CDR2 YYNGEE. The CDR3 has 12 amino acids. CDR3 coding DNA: TGTGCCAGCAGCGTGGTGGCCGGGGAGCTGTTTTTT. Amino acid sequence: CASSVVAGELFF.

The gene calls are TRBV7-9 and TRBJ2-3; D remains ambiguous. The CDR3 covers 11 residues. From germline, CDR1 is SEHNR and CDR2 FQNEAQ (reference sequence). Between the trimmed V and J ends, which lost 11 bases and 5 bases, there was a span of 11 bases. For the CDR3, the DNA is TGTGCCTGCCCTTTGGGAGATACGCAGTATTTT. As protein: CACPLGDTQYF.

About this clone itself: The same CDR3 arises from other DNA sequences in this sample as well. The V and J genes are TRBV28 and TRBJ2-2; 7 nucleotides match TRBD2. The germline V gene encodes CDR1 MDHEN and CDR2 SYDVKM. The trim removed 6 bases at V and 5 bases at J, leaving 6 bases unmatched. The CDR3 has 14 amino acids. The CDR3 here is CASRRREYTGELFF. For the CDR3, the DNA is TGTGCCAGCAGGCGGCGGGAGTATACCGGGGAGCTGTTTTTT.

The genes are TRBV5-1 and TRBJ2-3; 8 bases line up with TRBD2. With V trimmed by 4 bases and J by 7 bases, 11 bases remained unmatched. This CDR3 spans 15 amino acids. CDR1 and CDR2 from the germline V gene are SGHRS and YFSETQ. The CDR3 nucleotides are TGCGCCAGCAGCCCGGGACTAGTGGCGGAGTATACGCAGTATTTT. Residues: CASSPGLVAEYTQYF.

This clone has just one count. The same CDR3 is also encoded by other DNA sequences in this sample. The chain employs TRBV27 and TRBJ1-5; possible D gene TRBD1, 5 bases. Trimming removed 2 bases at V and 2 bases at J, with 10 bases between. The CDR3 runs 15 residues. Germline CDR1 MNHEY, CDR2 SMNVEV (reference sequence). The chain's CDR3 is CASSLQGRGNQPQHF. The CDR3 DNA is TGTGCCAGCAGTTTACAGGGCCGGGGCAATCAGCCCCAGCATTTT.

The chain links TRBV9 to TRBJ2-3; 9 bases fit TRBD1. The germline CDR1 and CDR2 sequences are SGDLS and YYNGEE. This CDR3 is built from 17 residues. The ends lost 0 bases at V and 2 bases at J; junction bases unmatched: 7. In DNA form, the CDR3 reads TGTGCCAGCAGCGTAGCTGTAACAGGGGGCAACACAGATACGCAGTATTTT. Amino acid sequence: CASSVAVTGGNTDTQYF.

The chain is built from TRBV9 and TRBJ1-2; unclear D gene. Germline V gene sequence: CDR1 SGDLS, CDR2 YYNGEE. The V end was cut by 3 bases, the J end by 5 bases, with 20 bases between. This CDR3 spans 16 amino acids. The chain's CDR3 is CASSASAEGFEYGYTF. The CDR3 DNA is TGTGCCAGCAGCGCCTCGGCGGAGGGTTTCGAGTATGGCTACACCTTC.

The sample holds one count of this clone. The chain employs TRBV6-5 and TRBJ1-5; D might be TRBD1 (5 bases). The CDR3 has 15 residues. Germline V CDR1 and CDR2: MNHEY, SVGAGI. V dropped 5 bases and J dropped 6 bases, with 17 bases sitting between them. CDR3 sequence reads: CASSPTARRSQPQHF. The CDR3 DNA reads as TGTGCCAGCAGTCCGACAGCCCGGAGGTCTCAGCCCCAGCATTTT.

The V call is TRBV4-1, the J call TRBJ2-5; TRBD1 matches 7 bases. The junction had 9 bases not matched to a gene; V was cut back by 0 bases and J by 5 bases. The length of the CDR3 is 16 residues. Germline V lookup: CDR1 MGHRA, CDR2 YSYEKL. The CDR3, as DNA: TGCGCCAGCAGCCAAGATTCAAGACAGGGATGGGAGACCCAGTACTTC. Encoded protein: CASSQDSRQGWETQYF.

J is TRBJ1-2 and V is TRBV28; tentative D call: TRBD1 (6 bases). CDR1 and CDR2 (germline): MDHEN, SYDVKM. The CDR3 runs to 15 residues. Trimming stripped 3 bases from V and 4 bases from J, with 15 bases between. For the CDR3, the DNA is TGTGCCAGCAGTTTGCTTAACCAGGGGCGCTATGGCTACACCTTC. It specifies CASSLLNQGRYGYTF.

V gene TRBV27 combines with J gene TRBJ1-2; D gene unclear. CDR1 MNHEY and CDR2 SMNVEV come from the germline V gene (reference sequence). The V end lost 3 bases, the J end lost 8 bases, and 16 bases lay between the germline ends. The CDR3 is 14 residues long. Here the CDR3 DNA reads TGTGCCAGCAGTTTGCTCCCCCGGGGTGGGGGCTACACCTTC. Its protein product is CASSLLPRGGGYTF.

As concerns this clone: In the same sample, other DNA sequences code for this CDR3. The DNA of the CDR3 is TGTGCCAGCAGTTTCGGGAGATACGAGCAGTACTTC. Protein sequence: CASSFGRYEQYF. The rearrangement uses TRBV28 and TRBJ2-7; a possible D gene is TRBD2 (6 bases). CDR3 length equals 12 residues. CDR1 and CDR2 (germline): MDHEN, SYDVKM. The V and J ends lost 3 bases and 4 bases respectively, with 7 bases between them.

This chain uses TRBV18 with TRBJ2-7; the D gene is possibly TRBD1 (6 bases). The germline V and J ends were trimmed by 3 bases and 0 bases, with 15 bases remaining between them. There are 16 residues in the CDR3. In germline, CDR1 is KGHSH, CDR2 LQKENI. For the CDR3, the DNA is TGTGCCAGCTCACCCAACAGGGCCACCTCCTCCTACGAGCAGTACTTC. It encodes CASSPNRATSSYEQYF.

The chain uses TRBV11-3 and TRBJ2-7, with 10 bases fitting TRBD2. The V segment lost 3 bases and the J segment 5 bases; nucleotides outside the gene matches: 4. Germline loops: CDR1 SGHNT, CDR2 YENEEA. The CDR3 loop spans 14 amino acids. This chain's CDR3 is CASSFSGRYNEQYF. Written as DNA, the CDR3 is TGTGCCAGCAGCTTTAGCGGGAGGTACAACGAGCAGTACTTC. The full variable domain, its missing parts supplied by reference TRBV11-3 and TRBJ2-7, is EAGVVQSPRYKIIEKKQPVAFWCNPISGHNTLYWYLQNLGQGPELLIRYENEEAVDDSQLPKDRFSAERLKGVDSTLKIQPAELGDSAVYLCASSFSGRYNEQYFGPGTRLTVT.

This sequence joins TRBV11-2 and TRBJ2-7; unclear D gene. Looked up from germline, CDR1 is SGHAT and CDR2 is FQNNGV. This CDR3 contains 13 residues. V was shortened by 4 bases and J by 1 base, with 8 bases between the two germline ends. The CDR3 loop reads CASSSLKSYEQYF. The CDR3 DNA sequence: TGTGCCAGCAGCTCTCTTAAATCCTACGAGCAGTACTTC.

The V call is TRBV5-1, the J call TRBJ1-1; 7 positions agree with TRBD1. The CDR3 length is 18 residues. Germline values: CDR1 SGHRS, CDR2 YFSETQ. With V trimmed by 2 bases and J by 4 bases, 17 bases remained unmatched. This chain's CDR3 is CASSLSGGPSRGSTEAFF. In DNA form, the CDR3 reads TGCGCCAGCAGCTTATCAGGGGGACCCTCCCGGGGGAGCACTGAAGCTTTCTTT.

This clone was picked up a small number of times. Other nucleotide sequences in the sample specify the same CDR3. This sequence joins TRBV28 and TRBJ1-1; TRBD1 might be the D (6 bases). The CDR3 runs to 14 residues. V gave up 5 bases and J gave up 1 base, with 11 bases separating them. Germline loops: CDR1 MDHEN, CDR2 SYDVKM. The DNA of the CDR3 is TGTGCCAGCAGTCCGACAGGTAGGAACACTGAAGCTTTCTTT. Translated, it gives CASSPTGRNTEAFF.

CDR3 sequence: CASRRTVWAYEQYF. The CDR3 coding sequence is TGTGCCAGCAGGAGGACAGTATGGGCCTACGAGCAGTACTTC. V usage is TRBV5-6 and J usage is TRBJ2-7; TRBD1 is a possible D gene (6 bases). V lost 5 bases and J 2 bases, leaving 14 bases between the germline ends. The CDR3 length is 14 residues. Germline V gene data show CDR1 as SGHDT and CDR2 as YYEEEE. Based on the CDR3 plus reference TRBV5-6 and TRBJ2-7, the full variable domain is DAGVTQSPTHLIKTRGQQVTLRCSPKSGHDTVSWYQQALGQGPQFIFQYYEEEERQRGNFPDRFSGHQFPNYSSELNVNALLLGDSALYLCASRRTVWAYEQYFGPGTRLTVT.

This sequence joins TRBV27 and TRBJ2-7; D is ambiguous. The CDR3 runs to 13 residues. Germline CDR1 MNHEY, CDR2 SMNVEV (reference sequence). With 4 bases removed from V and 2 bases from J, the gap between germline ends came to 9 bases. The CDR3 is CASSSGLTYEQYF. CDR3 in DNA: TGTGCCAGCAGTTCCGGTCTCACCTACGAGCAGTACTTC.

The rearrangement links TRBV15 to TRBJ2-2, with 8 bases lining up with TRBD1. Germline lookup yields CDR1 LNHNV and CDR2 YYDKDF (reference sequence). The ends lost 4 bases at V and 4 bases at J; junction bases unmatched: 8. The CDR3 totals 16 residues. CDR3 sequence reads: CATSIPGGGGTGELFF. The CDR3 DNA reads TGTGCCACCAGCATCCCAGGGGGCGGTGGCACCGGGGAGCTGTTTTTT.

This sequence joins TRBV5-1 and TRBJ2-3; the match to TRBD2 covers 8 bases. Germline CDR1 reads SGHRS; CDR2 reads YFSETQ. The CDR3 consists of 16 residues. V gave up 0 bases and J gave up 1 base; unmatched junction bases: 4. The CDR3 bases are TGCGCCAGCAGCTTGGCACTAGCGGCTGGCACAGATACGCAGTATTTT. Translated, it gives CASSLALAAGTDTQYF.

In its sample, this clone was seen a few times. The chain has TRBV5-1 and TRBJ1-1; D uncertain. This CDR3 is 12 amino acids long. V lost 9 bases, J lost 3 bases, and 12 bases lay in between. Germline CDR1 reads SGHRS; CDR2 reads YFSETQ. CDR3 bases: TGCGCCACGAGAGGAAGGGACACTGAAGCTTTCTTT. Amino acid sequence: CATRGRDTEAFF.

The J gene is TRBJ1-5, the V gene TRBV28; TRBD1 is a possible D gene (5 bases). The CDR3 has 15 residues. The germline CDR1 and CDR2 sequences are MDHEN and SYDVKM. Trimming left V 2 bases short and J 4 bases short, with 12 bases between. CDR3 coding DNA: TGTGCCAGCAGTTTACTGGGGGTCCCTAATCAGCCCCAGCATTTT. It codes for CASSLLGVPNQPQHF.

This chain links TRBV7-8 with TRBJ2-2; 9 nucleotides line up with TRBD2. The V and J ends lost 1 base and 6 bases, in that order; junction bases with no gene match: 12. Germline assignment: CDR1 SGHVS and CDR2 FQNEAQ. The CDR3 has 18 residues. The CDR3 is CASSLGRTAGGWSGELFF. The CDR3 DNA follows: TGTGCCAGCAGCTTAGGGAGGACAGCGGGAGGTTGGTCCGGGGAGCTGTTTTTT. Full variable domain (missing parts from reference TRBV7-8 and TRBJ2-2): GAGVSQSPRYKVAKRGQDVALRCDPISGHVSLFWYQQALGQGPEFLTYFQNEAQLDKSGLPSDRFFAERPEGSVSTLKIQRTQQEDSAVYLCASSLGRTAGGWSGELFFGEGSRLTVL.

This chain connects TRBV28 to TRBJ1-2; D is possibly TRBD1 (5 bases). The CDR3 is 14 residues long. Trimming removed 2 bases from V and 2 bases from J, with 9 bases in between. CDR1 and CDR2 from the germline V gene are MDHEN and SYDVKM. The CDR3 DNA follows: TGTGCCAGCAGTTTAAGGCGGGGCAACTATGGCTACACCTTC. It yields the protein CASSLRRGNYGYTF.

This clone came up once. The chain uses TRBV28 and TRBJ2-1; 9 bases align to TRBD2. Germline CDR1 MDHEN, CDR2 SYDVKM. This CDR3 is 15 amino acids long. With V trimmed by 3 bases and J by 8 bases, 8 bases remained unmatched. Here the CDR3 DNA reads TGTGCCAGCAGTTTCCGGGCGGGAGGGCCACATGAGCAGTTCTTC. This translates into CASSFRAGGPHEQFF.

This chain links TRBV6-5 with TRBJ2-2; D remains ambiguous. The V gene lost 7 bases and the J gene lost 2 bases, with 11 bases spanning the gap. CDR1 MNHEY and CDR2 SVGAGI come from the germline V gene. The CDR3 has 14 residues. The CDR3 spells CASTFTFNTGELFF. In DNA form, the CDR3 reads TGTGCCAGCACCTTTACCTTTAACACCGGGGAGCTGTTTTTT.

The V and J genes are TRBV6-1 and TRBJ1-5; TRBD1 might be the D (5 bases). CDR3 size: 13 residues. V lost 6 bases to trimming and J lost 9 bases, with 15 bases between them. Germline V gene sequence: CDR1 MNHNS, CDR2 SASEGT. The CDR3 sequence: CASRVSQDLPQHF. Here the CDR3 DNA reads TGTGCCAGCAGGGTGTCACAGGACCTGCCCCAGCATTTT.

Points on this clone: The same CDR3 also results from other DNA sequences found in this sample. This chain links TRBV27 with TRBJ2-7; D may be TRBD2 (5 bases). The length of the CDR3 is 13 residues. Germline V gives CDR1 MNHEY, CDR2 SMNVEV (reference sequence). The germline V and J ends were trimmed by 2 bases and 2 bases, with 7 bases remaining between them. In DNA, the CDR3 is TGTGCCAGCAGTTTAACCGGGGCCTACGAGCAGTACTTC. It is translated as CASSLTGAYEQYF.

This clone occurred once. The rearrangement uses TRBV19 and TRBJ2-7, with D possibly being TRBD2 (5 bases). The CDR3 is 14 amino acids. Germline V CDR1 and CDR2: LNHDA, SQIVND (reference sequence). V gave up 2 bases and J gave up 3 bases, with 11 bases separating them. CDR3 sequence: CASSIRGNLYEQYF. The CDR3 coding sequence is TGTGCCAGTAGTATACGGGGAAATCTCTACGAGCAGTACTTC. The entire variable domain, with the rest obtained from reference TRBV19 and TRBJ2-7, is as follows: DGGITQSPKYLFRKEGQNVTLSCEQNLNHDAMYWYRQDPGQGLRLIYYSQIVNDFQKGDIAEGYSVSREKKESFPLTVTSAQKNPTAFYLCASSIRGNLYEQYFGPGTRLTVT.